This T cell receptor (beta chain) was identified during a study of blood T cell repertoires in COVID-19 (TCRdb year 2020). Some background on the complete study: The collaborator samples originated in the United States, Italy and Spain and spanned the acute and convalescent phases of COVID-19. Samples came from the ongoing ImmuneRACE study (first 160 participants) plus 1,254 subjects from 6 global collaborators. The prospective study material was composed of cDNA or gDNA derived from T cells, B-cell-depleted T cells, or PBMCs. Where available, HLA class I and class II types were obtained from metadata supplied by the sample provider rather than from assay-based typing. The repertoires were made available in a free public database intended to serve as a resource for research on the immune response to SARS-CoV-2. Deeply sampled blood TCRbeta repertoires from subjects exposed to, actively infected with, or recovered from COVID-19 were included in the dataset. The sample metadata nearly always contained a de-identified subject ID, COVID-19 status, age in years and sex. Overall study outcomes, separate from this receptor: How much clinical and demographic metadata was included differed by source and by participant, and the metadata was provided uncurated.

There are 12 amino acids in the CDR3, from cysteine to phenylalanine inclusive. The kept DNA is CDR3 alone, 36 bases in frame from the first base. Trimming costs V 5 bases and J 8 bases, and their ends lie 9 bases apart. Participants in the prospective study were enrolled through a virtual design, were aged about 18 to 100 years, and lived in fewer than 30 United States geographic areas. In the prospective study, cohorts were assigned on the basis of participant-reported clinical history obtained from a screening survey and a study questionnaire. Mobile phlebotomists in the prospective study collected whole blood, serum and a nasopharyngeal or oropharyngeal swab from every participant. Over an approximately 2-month period, participants in the prospective study had the option of providing additional blood draws and questionnaires. Blood samples from the prospective study were shipped frozen or at room temperature prior to DNA extraction.

The immunoSEQ Assay, a bias-controlled multiplex PCR, was used to amplify TCRbeta CDR3 regions from genomic DNA. In the original analysis: Within the assay, amplification of reference gene primers was used to estimate how many nucleated cells each sample contained. To quantify the absolute abundance of each unique TCRbeta CDR3 rearrangement, sequence reads were collapsed and filtered. Productive Simpson clonality was computed per sample as the square root of Simpson's diversity index over productive rearrangements. TCRdb limited this immuneACCESS table to in-frame rearrangements with V and J called. A share of clones is missing; checked studies link under half to unresolved V genes, and the rest is unexplained. V, J and clone size are taken as reported in that table, and D and trimming were inferred from the DNA itself. This sample comprises approximately 200,000 clones, around 84% of them detected only once. In total, the top ten clones hold 7.4% of the sample.

On this clone itself: The antigen it recognizes is unknown. Base qualities were left out, and no much larger clone turns up one base away.

The material sequenced was PBMCs or T cells enriched from blood (not recorded which). Rearrangement joined TRBV12-3 or TRBV12-4 to TRBJ1-4, with no confident D gene call. This clonotype originated in a woman aged 40 to 50 with acute COVID-19. The base sequence is TGTGCCAGCAGTACCCGGGGAGAAAAACTGTTTTTT. This gives the protein CASSTRGEKLFF.